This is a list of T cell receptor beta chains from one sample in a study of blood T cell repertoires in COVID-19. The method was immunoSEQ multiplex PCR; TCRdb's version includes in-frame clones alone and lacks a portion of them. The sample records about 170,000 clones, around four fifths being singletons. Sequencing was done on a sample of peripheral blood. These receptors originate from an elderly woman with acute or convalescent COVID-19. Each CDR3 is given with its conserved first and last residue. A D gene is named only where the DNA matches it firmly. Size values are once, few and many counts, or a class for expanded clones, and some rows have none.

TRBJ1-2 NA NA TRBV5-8 CASSLGPGGYGYTF TGTGCCAGCAGCTTGGGTCCAGGCGGGTATGGCTACACCTTC
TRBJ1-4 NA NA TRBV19 CASSIDQANEKLFF TGTGCCAGTAGTATCGATCAGGCTAATGAAAAACTGTTTTTT
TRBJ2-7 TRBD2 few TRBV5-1 CASSATSGRATKEQYF TGCGCCAGCAGCGCGACTAGCGGGAGGGCGACTAAAGAGCAGTACTTC
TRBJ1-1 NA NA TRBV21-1 CASSKPGGAGTEAFF TGTGCCAGCAGCAAACCCGGGGGGGCAGGTACTGAAGCTTTCTTT
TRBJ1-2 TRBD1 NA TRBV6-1 CASSATTPGQGYGYTF TGTGCCAGCAGTGCAACCACACCGGGACAGGGGTATGGCTACACCTTC
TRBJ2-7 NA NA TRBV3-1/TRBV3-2 CASSRGSSYEQYF TGTGCCAGCAGCCGAGGGAGCTCCTACGAGCAGTACTTC
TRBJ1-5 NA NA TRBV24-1 CATSDPTGSVNQPQHF TGTGCCACCAGTGATCCCACAGGGAGTGTCAATCAGCCCCAGCATTTT
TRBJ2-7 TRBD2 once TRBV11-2 CASSPGLAHEQYF TGTGCCAGCAGCCCCGGACTAGCCCACGAGCAGTACTTC
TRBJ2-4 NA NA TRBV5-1 CASSLGTGPHNIQYF TGCGCCAGCAGCTTGGGAACAGGACCCCACAACATTCAGTACTTC
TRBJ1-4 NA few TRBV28 CASRRGSTNEKLFF TGTGCCAGCAGAAGGGGTTCCACTAATGAAAAACTGTTTTTT
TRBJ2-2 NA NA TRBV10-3 CAISSLTGELFF TGTGCCATCAGTTCCCTCACCGGGGAGCTGTTTTTT
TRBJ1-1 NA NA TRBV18 CASSRTGLGGNTEAFF TGTGCCAGCTCACGAACGGGGTTAGGGGGGAACACTGAAGCTTTCTTT
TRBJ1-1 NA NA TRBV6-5 CASSSLRGNTEAFF TGTGCCAGCAGTTCGCTTAGGGGGAACACTGAAGCTTTCTTT
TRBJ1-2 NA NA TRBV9 CASSVVGAANYGYTF TGTGCCAGCAGCGTAGTCGGAGCGGCTAACTATGGCTACACCTTC
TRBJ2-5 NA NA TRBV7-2 CASSLALNRRRETQYF TGTGCCAGCAGCTTAGCGCTAAACAGGAGAAGGGAGACCCAGTACTTC
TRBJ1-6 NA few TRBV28 CASSFPSAGKSPLHF TGTGCCAGCAGTTTCCCCTCGGCAGGAAAATCACCCCTCCACTTT
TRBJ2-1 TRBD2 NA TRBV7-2 CASTLLGGASYNEQFF TGTGCCAGCACCCTCTTGGGAGGGGCTTCCTACAATGAGCAGTTCTTC
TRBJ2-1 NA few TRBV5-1 CASSLIGSGSYNEQFF TGCGCCAGCAGCTTGATCGGGAGTGGGTCCTACAATGAGCAGTTCTTC
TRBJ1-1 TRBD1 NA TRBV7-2 CASSFVNRGNEAFF TGTGCCAGCAGCTTTGTAAACAGGGGGAATGAAGCTTTCTTT
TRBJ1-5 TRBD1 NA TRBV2 CASEGASNQPQHF TGTGCCAGCGAGGGGGCGAGCAATCAGCCCCAGCATTTT
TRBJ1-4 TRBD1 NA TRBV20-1 CSASTKDRVYEKLFF TGCAGTGCTAGTACTAAGGACAGGGTTTATGAAAAACTGTTTTTT
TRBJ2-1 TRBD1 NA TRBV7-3 CASSRDGTGGRNEQFF TGTGCCAGCAGCAGGGACGGGACAGGGGGGCGTAATGAGCAGTTCTTC
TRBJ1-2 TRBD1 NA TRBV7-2 CASSDPGGLKGYTF TGTGCCAGCAGTGACCCAGGGGGCCTGAAAGGCTACACCTTC
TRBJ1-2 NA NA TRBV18 CASSPRGEANYGYTF TGTGCCAGCTCGCCCCGGGGAGAGGCTAACTATGGCTACACCTTC
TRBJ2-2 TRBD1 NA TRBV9 CASSVGGGANTGELFF TGTGCCAGCAGCGTAGGAGGGGGCGCAAACACCGGGGAGCTGTTTTTT
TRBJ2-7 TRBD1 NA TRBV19 CASSPGQGASYEQYF TGTGCCAGTAGTCCTGGACAGGGGGCATCATACGAGCAGTACTTC
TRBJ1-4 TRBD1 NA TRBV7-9 CASSLDRTGRGEKLFF TGTGCCAGCAGCTTGGATCGGACAGGGAGAGGTGAAAAACTGTTTTTT
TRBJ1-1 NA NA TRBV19 CASSLQGNTEAFF TGTGCCAGTAGTCTACAGGGGAACACTGAAGCTTTCTTT
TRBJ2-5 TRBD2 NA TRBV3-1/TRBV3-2 CASSQGELAEYQETQYF TGTGCCAGCAGCCAAGGGGAGCTAGCGGAGTACCAAGAGACCCAGTACTTC
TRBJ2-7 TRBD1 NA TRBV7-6 CASSLGTGHSYEQYF TGTGCCAGCAGCTTGGGGACAGGGCATTCCTACGAGCAGTACTTC
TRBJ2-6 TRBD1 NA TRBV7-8 CASSFTGGSGANVLTF TGTGCCAGCAGCTTTACAGGGGGCTCTGGGGCCAACGTCCTGACTTTC
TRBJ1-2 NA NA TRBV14 CASSLGQGLHYGYTF TGTGCCAGCAGCCTAGGGCAGGGACTACACTATGGCTACACCTTC
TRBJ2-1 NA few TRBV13 CASSLGKRYEQFF TGTGCCAGCAGCTTAGGGAAGCGTTATGAGCAGTTCTTC
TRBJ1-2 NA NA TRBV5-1 CASSLGTGSNYGYTF TGCGCCAGCAGCTTGGGTACAGGATCTAACTATGGCTACACCTTC
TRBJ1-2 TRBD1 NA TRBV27 CASSYFTRQGGYGYTF TGTGCCAGCAGTTACTTTACAAGACAGGGGGGCTATGGCTACACCTTC
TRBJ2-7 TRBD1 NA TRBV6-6 CASGQGVNEQYF TGTGCCAGCGGACAGGGGGTGAACGAGCAGTACTTC
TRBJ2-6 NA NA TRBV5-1 CASSLIGLAGANVLTF TGCGCCAGCAGCTTGATAGGTCTAGCTGGGGCCAACGTCCTGACTTTC
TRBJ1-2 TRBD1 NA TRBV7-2 CASSPFQGDGYTF TGTGCCAGCAGTCCCTTCCAGGGGGACGGCTACACCTTC
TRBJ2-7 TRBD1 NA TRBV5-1 CASRGQNYEQYF TGCGCCAGCAGGGGACAGAACTACGAGCAGTACTTC
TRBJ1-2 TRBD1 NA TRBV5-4 CASSAGGTGGLRWSGYTF TGTGCCAGCAGCGCGGGCGGGACAGGGGGCCTTCGGTGGAGCGGCTACACCTTC
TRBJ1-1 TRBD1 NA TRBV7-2 CASSLAGTGSTEAFF TGTGCCAGCAGCTTAGCCGGGACAGGGTCCACTGAAGCTTTCTTT
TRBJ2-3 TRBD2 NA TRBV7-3 CASSLVIGGDTQYF TGTGCCAGCAGCTTAGTTATCGGGGGGGATACGCAGTATTTT
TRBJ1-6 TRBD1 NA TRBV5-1 CASSLGIGTGGQDSPLHF TGCGCCAGCAGCTTGGGGATTGGGACAGGGGGCCAGGATTCACCCCTCCACTTT
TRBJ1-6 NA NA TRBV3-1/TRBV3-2 CASSQDPPALNSPLHF TGTGCCAGCAGCCAAGATCCCCCAGCGTTGAATTCACCCCTCCACTTT
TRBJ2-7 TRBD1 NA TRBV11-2 CASSLVWDRVSSYEQYF TGTGCCAGCAGCTTAGTCTGGGACAGGGTTAGCTCCTACGAGCAGTACTTC
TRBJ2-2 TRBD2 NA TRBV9 CASSTRGGGLNTGELFF TGTGCCAGCAGCACCCGGGGCGGGGGACTCAACACCGGGGAGCTGTTTTTT
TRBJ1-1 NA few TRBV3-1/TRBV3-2 CASSEVGRAAFF TGTGCCAGCAGCGAAGTCGGCAGGGCGGCTTTCTTT
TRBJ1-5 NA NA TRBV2 CASTGGESNQPQHF TGTGCCAGCACGGGGGGCGAAAGCAATCAGCCCCAGCATTTT
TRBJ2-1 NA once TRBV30 CAWSDSRNNEQFF TGTGCCTGGAGTGATTCCAGAAACAATGAGCAGTTCTTC
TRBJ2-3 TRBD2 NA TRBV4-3 CASSQVRTSGYTQYF TGCGCCAGCAGCCAAGTTCGGACTAGCGGCTATACGCAGTATTTT
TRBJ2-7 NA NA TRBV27 CASTDSVSYEQYF TGTGCCAGTACGGACAGCGTCTCCTACGAGCAGTACTTC
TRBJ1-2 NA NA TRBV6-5 CASSYVAGGIYGYTF TGTGCCAGCAGTTACGTGGCGGGGGGCATCTATGGCTACACCTTC
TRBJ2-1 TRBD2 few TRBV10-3 CAISEGVGGTRNEQFF TGTGCCATCAGTGAAGGTGTGGGGGGGACCAGGAATGAGCAGTTCTTC
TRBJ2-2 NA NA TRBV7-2 CASSLDRDTGELFF TGTGCCAGCAGCTTAGATCGGGACACCGGGGAGCTGTTTTTT
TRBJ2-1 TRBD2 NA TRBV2 CASSGERGYNEQFF TGTGCCAGCAGTGGGGAGCGGGGGTACAATGAGCAGTTCTTC